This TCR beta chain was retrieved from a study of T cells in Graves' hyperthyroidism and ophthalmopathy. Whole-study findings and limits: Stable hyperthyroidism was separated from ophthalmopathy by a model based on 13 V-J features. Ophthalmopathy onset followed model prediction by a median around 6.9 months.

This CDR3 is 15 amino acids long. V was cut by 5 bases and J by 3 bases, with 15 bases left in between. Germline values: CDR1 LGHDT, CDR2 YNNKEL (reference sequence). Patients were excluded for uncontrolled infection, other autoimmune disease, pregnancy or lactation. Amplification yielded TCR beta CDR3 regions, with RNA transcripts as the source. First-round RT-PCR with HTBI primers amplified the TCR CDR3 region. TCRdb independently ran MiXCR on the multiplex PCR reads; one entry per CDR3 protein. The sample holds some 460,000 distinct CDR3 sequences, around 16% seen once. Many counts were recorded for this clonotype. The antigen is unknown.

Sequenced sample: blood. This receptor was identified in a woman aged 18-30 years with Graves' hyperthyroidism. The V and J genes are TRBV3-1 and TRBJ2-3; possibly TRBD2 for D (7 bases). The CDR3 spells CASSFRRGPTDTQYF. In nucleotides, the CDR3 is TGTGCCAGCAGCTTTCGGCGGGGGCCAACAGATACGCAGTATTTT.